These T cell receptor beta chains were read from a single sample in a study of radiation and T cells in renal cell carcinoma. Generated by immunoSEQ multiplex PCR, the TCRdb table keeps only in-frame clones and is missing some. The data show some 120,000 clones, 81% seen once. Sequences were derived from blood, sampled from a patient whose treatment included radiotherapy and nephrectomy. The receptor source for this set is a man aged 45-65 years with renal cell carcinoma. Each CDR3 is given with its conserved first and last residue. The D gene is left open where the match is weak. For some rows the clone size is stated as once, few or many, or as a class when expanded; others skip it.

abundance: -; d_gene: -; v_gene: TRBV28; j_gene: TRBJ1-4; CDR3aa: CASSLGGGVREKLFF; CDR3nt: TGTGCCAGCAGTTTAGGAGGCGGGGTACGGGAAAAACTGTTTTTT
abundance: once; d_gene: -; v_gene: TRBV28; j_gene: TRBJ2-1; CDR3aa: CASSLANYYNEQFF; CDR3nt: TGTGCCAGCAGTTTAGCGAACTACTACAATGAGCAGTTCTTC
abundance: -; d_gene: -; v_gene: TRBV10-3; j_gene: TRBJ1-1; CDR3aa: CAISEYDGVNTEAFF; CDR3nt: TGTGCCATCAGTGAGTATGACGGGGTAAACACTGAAGCTTTCTTT
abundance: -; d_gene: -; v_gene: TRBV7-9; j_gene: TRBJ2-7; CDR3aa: CASSRQLGNEQYF; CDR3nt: TGTGCCAGCAGCCGTCAGTTAGGGAACGAGCAGTACTTC
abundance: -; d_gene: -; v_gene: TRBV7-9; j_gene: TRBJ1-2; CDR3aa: CASSLASGAGYGYTF; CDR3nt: TGTGCCAGCAGCTTAGCATCAGGGGCGGGCTATGGCTACACCTTC
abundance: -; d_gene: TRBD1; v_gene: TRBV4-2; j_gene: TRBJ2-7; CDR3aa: CASSPDRGSYEQYF; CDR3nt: TGTGCCAGCAGCCCGGACAGGGGATCCTACGAGCAGTACTTC
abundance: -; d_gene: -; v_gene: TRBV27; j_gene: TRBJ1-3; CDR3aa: CASSPRSGAGGNTIYF; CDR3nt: TGTGCCAGCAGTCCCCGATCAGGGGCAGGAGGAAACACCATATATTTT
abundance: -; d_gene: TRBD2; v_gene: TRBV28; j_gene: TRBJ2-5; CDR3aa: CASSFLAGGVQETQYF; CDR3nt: TGTGCCAGCAGTTTCCTAGCGGGGGGGGTCCAAGAGACCCAGTACTTC
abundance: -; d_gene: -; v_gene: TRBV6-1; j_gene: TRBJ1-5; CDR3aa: CASSEREFQPQHF; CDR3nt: TGTGCCAGCAGTGAACGGGAATTTCAGCCCCAGCATTTT
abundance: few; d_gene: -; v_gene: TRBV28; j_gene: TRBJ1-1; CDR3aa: CASSFSGGGEAFF; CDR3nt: TGTGCCAGCAGTTTCTCGGGAGGGGGGGAAGCTTTCTTT